This TCR beta chain derives from a study of PD-1 blockade in classical Hodgkin lymphoma. Whole-study results and caveats: Those patients who began receiving nivolumab less than 1 year after ASCT had lower diversity, and they were excluded. The origin of the repertoire differences remains undefined, with disease activity or prior therapy as possible causes.

As regards this clone: Its antigen is still unknown.

CDR3 length: 14 residues. Trimming took 3 bases from V and 5 from J; bases not matched to a gene: 5. The germline V gene has CDR1 LNHDA and CDR2 SQIVND (reference sequence). Sequencing used immunoSEQ multiplex PCR; TCRdb keeps in-frame clones, though not all of them. Of under 100,000 clones in the sample, around 90% are singletons; the top ten hold approximately 2.6%. Every single patient, without exception, relapsed after autologous stem cell transplantation, and brentuximab vedotin exposure varied. Patients showed best responses of complete response, partial response or progressive disease. Specimen: peripheral blood mononuclear cells (PBMCs), collected before the second cycle of nivolumab. The TCR was taken from a human donor with classical Hodgkin lymphoma. The chain uses TRBV19 and TRBJ2-5, with TRBD1 identical over 8 bases. CDR3 sequence reads: CASSMTGVRETQYF. DNA of the CDR3: TGTGCCAGTAGTATGACAGGGGTTCGGGAGACCCAGTACTTC.